The next 20 T cell receptor beta chains were all read from a single sample in a study of T cells in pancreatic ductal adenocarcinoma. The assay was immunoSEQ multiplex PCR, and TCRdb's table has in-frame clones only and misses some. The table lists roughly 100,000 clones, roughly 96% of them singletons. The selected patients with pancreatic ductal adenocarcinoma had surgery but no neoadjuvant therapy. Sequenced: PBMCs. These receptors all come from a human donor with pancreatic ductal adenocarcinoma.

The rearrangement joins TRBV7-3 to TRBJ2-2, with D possibly matching TRBD1 (6 bases). Germline values: CDR1 SGHTA, CDR2 FQGTGA. CDR3 size: 15 residues. Trimming took off 5 bases at V and 6 bases at J, with 16 bases between the two ends. The CDR3 sequence is CASSRQEAAAGELFF. In DNA form, the CDR3 reads TGTGCCAGCAGCCGACAGGAAGCTGCGGCCGGGGAGCTGTTTTTT.

This chain connects TRBV28 to TRBJ2-5; 8 nucleotides line up with TRBD1. V shed 1 base and J 4 bases; nucleotides not matched to a gene: 8. Germline values: CDR1 MDHEN, CDR2 SYDVKM. CDR3 size: 16 residues. CDR3 sequence (DNA): TGTGCCAGCAGTTTATTGGGGCAGGGGGCACGAGAGACCCAGTACTTC. Protein product: CASSLLGQGARETQYF. The full variable domain, with the rest looked up from reference TRBV28 and TRBJ2-5, is DVKVTQSSRYLVKRTGEKVFLECVQDMDHENMFWYRQDPGLGLRLIYFSYDVKMKEKGDIPEGYSVSREKKERFSLILESASTNQTSMYLCASSLLGQGARETQYFGPGTRLLVL.

V and J are TRBV5-1 and TRBJ2-6; D remains ambiguous. In germline, CDR1 is SGHRS, CDR2 YFSETQ. V was cut by 1 base and J by 3 bases, with 11 bases left in between. This CDR3 has 16 residues. The CDR3 sequence: CASSLPPGSGANVLTF. In nucleotides, the CDR3 is TGCGCCAGCAGCTTGCCTCCAGGCAGTGGGGCCAACGTCCTGACTTTC.

The sample holds a few counts of this clone. The CDR3 region is CSARDRGKLFF. In nucleotides, the CDR3 is TGCAGTGCTAGAGATCGGGGAAAACTGTTTTTT. The gene calls are TRBV20-1 and TRBJ1-4; no definite D call. The CDR3 has 11 residues. Germline values: CDR1 DFQATT, CDR2 SNEGSKA (reference sequence). Trimming stripped 0 bases from V and 10 bases from J, with 6 bases between.

The chain combines TRBV7-8 with TRBJ2-4; 8 bases agree with TRBD2. Germline CDR1 SGHVS, CDR2 FQNEAQ. The CDR3 consists of 20 residues. Trimming removed 1 base from V and 2 bases from J; junction bases left unmatched: 16. CDR3 coding DNA: TGTGCCAGCAGCTTAGTGGCTAGCGGGCTTGCCGCCTCATCCAAAAACATTCAGTACTTC. This translates into CASSLVASGLAASSKNIQYF.

V gene TRBV19 combines with J gene TRBJ1-4, with D possibly TRBD1 on 6 matching bases. CDR1 and CDR2 from the germline V gene are LNHDA and SQIVND (reference sequence). This CDR3 is 15 amino acids long. V lost 3 bases to trimming and J lost 4 bases, with 12 bases between them. CDR3 nucleotides: TGTGCCAGTAGTATCCTGACAGGTCTTAATGAAAAACTGTTTTTT. Protein: CASSILTGLNEKLFF.

This sequence joins TRBV12-5 and TRBJ2-1; D gene unclear. This CDR3 comprises 16 residues. Germline V gives CDR1 LGHNT, CDR2 FRNRAP. The V and J ends lost 2 bases and 0 bases respectively, with 11 bases between them. The CDR3 loop reads CASGLYRPSSYNEQFF. CDR3 nucleotides: TGTGCTAGTGGTTTGTATCGCCCGAGCTCCTACAATGAGCAGTTCTTC.

This clone was picked up one time. The CDR3 loop reads CASRPQGANYGYTF. In DNA, the CDR3 is TGTGCCAGCAGGCCGCAGGGGGCCAACTATGGCTACACCTTC. V and J are TRBV28 and TRBJ1-2, with 8 bases lining up with TRBD1. The CDR3 is 14 amino acids. After removal of 6 bases from V and 2 bases from J, the junction contained 5 bases not matched to a gene. Germline CDR1 and CDR2: MDHEN and SYDVKM.

The chain recombines TRBV18 with TRBJ2-3, with D maybe TRBD2 (6 bases). The germline V gene encodes CDR1 KGHSH and CDR2 LQKENI. The CDR3 is made up of 14 amino acids. Trimming stripped 3 bases from V and 4 bases from J, with 11 bases between. CDR3 amino acids: CASSPTAGADTQYF. CDR3 DNA sequence: TGTGCCAGCTCACCTACAGCGGGCGCAGATACGCAGTATTTT.

The J gene is TRBJ2-1, the V gene TRBV28; the D gene is possibly TRBD2 (5 bases). V gave up 7 bases and J gave up 4 bases, with 17 bases separating them. Germline V gene data show CDR1 as MDHEN and CDR2 as SYDVKM. The CDR3 sequence is 15 residues long. CDR3 sequence reads: CASTSWGDRYNEQFF. CDR3 nucleotides: TGTGCCAGCACCTCTTGGGGAGACCGTTACAATGAGCAGTTCTTC.

This clone was seen a handful of times. Mismatch with germline at one junction end may stem from a read error. V usage is TRBV30 and J usage is TRBJ2-7, with 8 positions matching TRBD2. This CDR3 spans 12 amino acids. Germline CDR1 GTSNPN, CDR2 SVGIG (reference sequence). The CDR3 loop is CAWSRPTSGQNF. In DNA, the CDR3 is TGTGCCTGGAGCCGACCAACTAGCGGTCAGAACTTC.

Notes on this clone: A read error may account for a junction end that differs from germline. The rearrangement joins TRBV30 to TRBJ2-1, with 9 bases aligning to TRBD1. Germline CDR1 and CDR2: GTSNPN and SVGIG (reference sequence). The CDR3 totals 10 residues. For the CDR3, the DNA is TGTGCCTGCCCTGGGGACAGGGTACTCTTC. Translation: CACPGDRVLF.

The chain recombines TRBV4-1 with TRBJ2-3; 7 positions match TRBD1. The junction had 4 bases not matched to a gene; V was cut back by 0 bases and J by 1 base. The CDR3 has 16 amino acids. Germline CDR1 is MGHRA and CDR2 is YSYEKL. CDR3 sequence: CASSQERGHGTDTQYF. The CDR3 coding sequence is TGCGCCAGCAGCCAAGAGAGGGGGCACGGCACAGATACGCAGTATTTT.

The chain employs TRBV7-6 and TRBJ2-2; tentatively, D is TRBD2 (6 bases). V lost 2 bases and J lost 1, with 14 bases in between. This CDR3 is built from 17 residues. CDR1 is SGHVS and CDR2 is FNYEAQ in the germline V gene. CDR3 coding DNA: TGTGCCAGCAGCTTATCGCCGGGACTCGTGAACACCGGGGAGCTGTTTTTT. Translating it yields CASSLSPGLVNTGELFF.

The CDR3 nucleotides read TGTGCCAGCCGCCTCTACGGGATTAACAGGGAGATGAACACTGAAGCTTTCTTT. Translated, it gives CASRLYGINREMNTEAFF. The genes are TRBV5-8 and TRBJ1-1; a weak D match, TRBD1 (6 bases). The V and J ends lost 7 bases and 0 bases respectively, with 25 bases between them. This CDR3 has 18 amino acids. CDR1 and CDR2 (germline): SGHTS, YDEGEE.

J is TRBJ2-5 and V is TRBV5-8; 10 nucleotides match TRBD1. Germline V gene sequence: CDR1 SGHTS, CDR2 YDEGEE. The J segment lost 0 bases and the V segment lost 5 bases, leaving 4 bases of the junction unmatched. The CDR3 extends over 15 amino acids. CDR3 amino acids: CASRPGQGYQETQYF. In DNA form, the CDR3 reads TGTGCCAGCAGGCCGGGACAGGGGTACCAAGAGACCCAGTACTTC. Full variable domain (outside the CDR3, taken from reference TRBV5-8 and TRBJ2-5): EAGVTQSPTHLIKTRGQQATLRCSPISGHTSVYWYQQALGLGLQFLLWYDEGEERNRGNFPPRFSGRQFPNYSSELNVNALELEDSALYLCASRPGQGYQETQYFGPGTRLLVL.

The V call is TRBV5-1, the J call TRBJ2-3; 7 bases map to TRBD2. From germline, CDR1 is SGHRS and CDR2 YFSETQ. The CDR3 contains 14 residues. V lost 0 bases and J lost 8; bases outside the gene matches: 6. CDR3 bases: TGCGCCAGCAGCTTGGAGCGGGAATGGGGTACGCAGTATTTT. Protein sequence: CASSLEREWGTQYF.

V gene TRBV5-1 combines with J gene TRBJ2-5; maybe TRBD2 (5 bases). The CDR3 is 16 amino acids. Trimming took 0 bases from V and 4 from J, leaving 16 bases between them. Germline-derived CDR1 and CDR2 are SGHRS and YFSETQ. The CDR3 DNA sequence: TGCGCCAGCAGCTTGGCGAGTGGAGGACGGGGAGAGACCCAGTACTTC. This codes for CASSLASGGRGETQYF. The full variable domain, in which reference TRBV5-1 and TRBJ2-5 provide the parts outside the CDR3, is KAGVTQTPRYLIKTRGQQVTLSCSPISGHRSVSWYQQTPGQGLQFLFEYFSETQRNKGNFPGRFSGRQFSNSRSEMNVSTLELGDSALYLCASSLASGGRGETQYFGPGTRLLVL.

V gene TRBV30 combines with J gene TRBJ1-1, with 10 bases lining up with TRBD1. CDR1 GTSNPN and CDR2 SVGIG come from the germline V gene (reference sequence). The junction had 6 bases not matched to a gene; V was cut back by 4 bases and J by 7 bases. The CDR3 covers 13 residues. CDR3 DNA sequence: TGTGCCTGGAACCGACAGGGGGCTATTGAAGCTTTCTTT. Protein: CAWNRQGAIEAFF. The variable domain in full, completed from reference TRBV30 and TRBJ1-1, reads SQTIHQWPATLVQPVGSPLSLECTVEGTSNPNLYWYRQAAGRGLQLLFYSVGIGQISSEVPQNLSASRPQDRQFILSSKKLLLSDSGFYLCAWNRQGAIEAFFGQGTRLTVV.

This clone was seen just once. The chain combines TRBV5-1 with TRBJ2-7; possibly TRBD1 for D (5 bases). Trimming cost V 1 base and J 3 bases, with 17 bases left between them. This CDR3 region has 16 residues. CDR1 and CDR2 (germline): SGHRS, YFSETQ. CDR3 sequence: CASSLKGQAAFYEQYF. The CDR3 nucleotides are TGCGCCAGCAGCTTGAAGGGGCAGGCAGCGTTCTACGAGCAGTACTTC. Based on the CDR3 plus reference TRBV5-1 and TRBJ2-7, the full variable domain is KAGVTQTPRYLIKTRGQQVTLSCSPISGHRSVSWYQQTPGQGLQFLFEYFSETQRNKGNFPGRFSGRQFSNSRSEMNVSTLELGDSALYLCASSLKGQAAFYEQYFGPGTRLTVT.